The present T cell receptor beta chain was sequenced within a study of blood T cell repertoires in COVID-19. Study summary: COVID-19 samples collected from the United States, Italy and Spain covered acute and convalescent phases. In each case, the material was cDNA or gDNA derived from T cells, B-cell-depleted T cells, or PBMCs.

Under the authors' procedure: Amplification with reference gene primers provided the estimates of nucleated cell counts. Here immunoSEQ multiplex PCR was the method, and the copy in TCRdb shows in-frame clones only, minus some. V and J calls and clone size come straight from that table; D and trimming were deduced from the DNA. The sample shows roughly 84,000 clones, about 80% of them seen only once. V was clipped by 8 bases and J by 0 bases; unmatched bases: 6. Germline CDR1 is MNHEY and CDR2 is SVGAGI. This CDR3 contains 15 residues. This TCR derives from a woman between 35 and 50 years old with active or convalescent COVID-19. Sequencing was carried out using peripheral blood. The chain uses TRBV6-5 and TRBJ2-2; the match to TRBD1 covers 7 bases. The CDR3 bases are TGTGCCAGCTTCTCCGGGACAGCGAACACCGGGGAGCTGTTTTTT. This codes for CASFSGTANTGELFF.